Below are 5 T cell receptor beta chains sequenced from a single sample in a study of control samples from healthy donors and cancer patients. The method was immunoSEQ multiplex PCR; TCRdb's version includes in-frame clones alone and lacks a portion of them. Among around 50,000 clones listed, around 95% were seen once. The sequencing input was blood. Source of these receptors: a man aged 25-45 years in good health.

V gene TRBV6-5 combines with J gene TRBJ1-6, with D uncertain. CDR3 length: 13 residues. The germline gives CDR1 MNHEY, CDR2 SVGAGI. V gave up 7 bases and J gave up 6 bases, with 10 bases separating them. CDR3 amino acids: CASKNRVNSPLHF. The CDR3 bases are TGTGCCAGCAAAAACCGAGTTAATTCACCCCTCCACTTT.

The gene calls are TRBV30 and TRBJ2-1; maybe TRBD2 (6 bases). The CDR3 contains 13 residues. Germline values: CDR1 GTSNPN, CDR2 SVGIG (reference sequence). CDR3 amino acids: CALASGYYNEQFF. The CDR3 coding sequence is TGTGCGCTGGCGAGCGGGTATTACAATGAGCAGTTCTTC.

This chain uses TRBV27 with TRBJ2-7, with a tentative D call TRBD2 (6 bases). CDR1 is MNHEY, CDR2 SMNVEV, per germline (reference sequence). This CDR3 has 14 amino acids. Trimming pared 6 bases from V and 3 bases from J, leaving 15 bases between. CDR3 nucleotides: TGTGCCAGCAGAGCCGGGCTAGCGTACTACGAGCAGTACTTC. The encoded protein is CASRAGLAYYEQYF.

This clone was picked up one time. The chain combines TRBV6-2 or TRBV6-3 with TRBJ1-5; possibly TRBD1 for D (6 bases). Germline-derived CDR1 and CDR2 are MNHEY and SVGEGT. Trimming stripped 5 bases from V and 0 bases from J, with 20 bases between. The CDR3 loop spans 18 amino acids. CDR3 in DNA: TGTGCCAGCAGTCGGACCGGGACAACCTTCTATAGCAATCAGCCCCAGCATTTT. Translating it yields CASSRTGTTFYSNQPQHF.

The chain is built from TRBV28 and TRBJ2-7, with D uncertain. Germline CDR1 reads MDHEN; CDR2 reads SYDVKM. The ends were cut back, 2 bases at V and 4 bases at J, with 9 bases in the middle. The CDR3 covers 13 residues. CDR3 nucleotides: TGTGCCAGCAGTTTAGGGGTCAGATACGAGCAGTACTTC. Amino acids: CASSLGVRYEQYF.